This T cell receptor (beta chain) was captured by sequencing in a study of T cell repertoires in cytomegalovirus infection. MiXCR, applied by TCRdb to the reads, yields one record per CDR3 protein. This sample has around 230,000 distinct CDR3 sequences, with 5% to 8.5% found just once. After removal of 2 bases from V and 4 bases from J, the junction contained 2 bases not matched to a gene. Germline V CDR1 and CDR2: GTSNPN, SVGIG (reference sequence). The CDR3 has 13 amino acids. Material: PBMCs. This TCR derives from a human donor in good health (CMV status not recorded). Some clones in this sample may be carry-over from other donors' samples. This rearrangement joins TRBV30 to TRBJ2-5, with TRBD1 matching 9 bases. The CDR3 sequence: CAWSPGQGETQYF. The CDR3 DNA follows: TGTGCCTGGAGTCCGGGACAGGGAGAGACCCAGTACTTC. Using reference TRBV30 and TRBJ2-5 for the parts outside the CDR3, the full variable domain is SQTIHQWPATLVQPVGSPLSLECTVEGTSNPNLYWYRQAAGRGLQLLFYSVGIGQISSEVPQNLSASRPQDRQFILSSKKLLLSDSGFYLCAWSPGQGETQYFGPGTRLLVL.